The clone carrying this T cell receptor (beta chain) has ten or more counts. The data were taken from a study of T cells in Graves' hyperthyroidism and ophthalmopathy. Template material for amplifying TCR beta CDR3 regions consisted of RNA transcripts. RT-PCR in the first round (using the HTBI primer set) targeted the TCR CDR3. Using its own MiXCR run on the multiplex PCR reads, TCRdb lists one record per CDR3 protein. The table includes 700,000 or so distinct CDR3 sequences, roughly 15% detected once. Trimming removed 4 bases at V and 4 bases at J, with 8 bases between. The CDR3 loop spans 12 amino acids. Germline CDR1 reads MDHEN; CDR2 reads SYDVKM.

The source material was blood. V usage is TRBV28 and J usage is TRBJ2-7, with D hard to call. This sequence originates from a young man with Graves' hyperthyroidism. This CDR3 is CASSSGYYEQYF. The CDR3 DNA follows: TGTGCCAGCAGTTCCGGCTATTACGAGCAGTACTTC.